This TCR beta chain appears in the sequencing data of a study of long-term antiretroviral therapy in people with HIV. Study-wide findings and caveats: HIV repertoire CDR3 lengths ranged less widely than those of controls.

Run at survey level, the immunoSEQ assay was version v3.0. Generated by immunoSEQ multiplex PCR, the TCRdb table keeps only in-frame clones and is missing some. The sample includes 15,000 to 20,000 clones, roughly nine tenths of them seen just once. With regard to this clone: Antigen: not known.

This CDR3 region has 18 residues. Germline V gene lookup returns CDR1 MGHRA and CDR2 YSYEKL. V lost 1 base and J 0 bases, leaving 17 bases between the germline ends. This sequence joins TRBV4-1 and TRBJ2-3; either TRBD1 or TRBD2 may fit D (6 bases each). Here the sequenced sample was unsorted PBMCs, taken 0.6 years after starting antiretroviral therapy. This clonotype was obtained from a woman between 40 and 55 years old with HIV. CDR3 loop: CASSQARLGGRSTDTQYF. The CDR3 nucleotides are TGCGCCAGCAGCCAAGCCCGGTTAGGGGGGAGAAGCACAGATACGCAGTATTTT.